Listed here are 2 T cell receptor beta chains from one sample, sequenced in a study of regulatory T cells in long-lasting Graves disease. Stated time point: newly diagnosed GD, antithyroid drugs for less than 3 months. RNA extracted from PBMCs served as the sequencing template. For TCR beta, libraries came from iRepertoire HTBI primers and Arm-PCR of CDR3 regions. TCRdb reanalysed the multiplex PCR reads using MiXCR and keeps one entry per CDR3 protein. Of roughly 610,000 distinct CDR3 sequences in the sample, 16% were seen once. The sample also formed part of further work on T cells in Graves' hyperthyroidism and ophthalmopathy.

This specimen consisted of peripheral blood mononuclear cells (PBMCs), obtained at new diagnosis, from a patient treated with antithyroid drugs. Source of these receptors: a man aged 18 to 29 with Graves disease.

This clonotype turned up a few times. The chain joins TRBV6-1 to TRBJ2-1; 8 bases fit TRBD2. The germline V gene has CDR1 MNHNS and CDR2 SASEGT. The CDR3 is 15 residues long. Unmatched junction bases numbered 8, after V lost 0 bases and J lost 10 bases. The DNA of the CDR3 is TGTGCCAGCAGTGAAGCGAAACTTTTAGCGGGGGAGCAGTTCTTC. Protein: CASSEAKLLAGEQFF.

This clonotype was seen a single time. This chain connects TRBV5-5 to TRBJ2-2; 15 bases are a match to TRBD2. Germline loops: CDR1 SGHKS, CDR2 YYEKEE (reference sequence). Unmatched junction bases numbered 0, after V lost 0 bases and J lost 6 bases. The CDR3 contains 16 residues. This CDR3 is CASSLGTSGRAGELFF. In nucleotides, the CDR3 is TGTGCCAGCAGCTTGGGGACTAGCGGGAGGGCCGGGGAGCTGTTTTTT.